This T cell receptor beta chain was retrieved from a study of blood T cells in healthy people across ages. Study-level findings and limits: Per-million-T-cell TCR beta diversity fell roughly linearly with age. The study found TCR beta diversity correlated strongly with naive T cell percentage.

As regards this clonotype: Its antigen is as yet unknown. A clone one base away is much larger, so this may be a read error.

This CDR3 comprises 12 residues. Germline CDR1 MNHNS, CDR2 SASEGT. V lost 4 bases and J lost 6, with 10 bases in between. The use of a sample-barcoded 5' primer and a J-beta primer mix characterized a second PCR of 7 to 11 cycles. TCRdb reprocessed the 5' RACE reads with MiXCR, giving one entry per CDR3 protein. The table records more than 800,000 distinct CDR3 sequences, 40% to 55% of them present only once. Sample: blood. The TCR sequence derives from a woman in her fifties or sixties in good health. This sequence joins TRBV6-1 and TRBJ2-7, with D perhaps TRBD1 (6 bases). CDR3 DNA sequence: TGTGCCAGCAGTGTAACAGGGACCGAGCAGTACTTC. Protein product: CASSVTGTEQYF.